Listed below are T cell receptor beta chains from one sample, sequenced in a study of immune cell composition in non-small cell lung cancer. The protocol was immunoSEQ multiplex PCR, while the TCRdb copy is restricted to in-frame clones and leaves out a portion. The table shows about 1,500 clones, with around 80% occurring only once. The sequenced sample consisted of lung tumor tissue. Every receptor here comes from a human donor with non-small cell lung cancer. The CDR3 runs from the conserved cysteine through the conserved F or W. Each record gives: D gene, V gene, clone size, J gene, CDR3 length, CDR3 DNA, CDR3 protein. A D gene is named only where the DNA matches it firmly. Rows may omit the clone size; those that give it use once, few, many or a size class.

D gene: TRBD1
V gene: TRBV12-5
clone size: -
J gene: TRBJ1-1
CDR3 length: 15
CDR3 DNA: TGTGCTAGTGGTTTGGATCAGGGGGGCCGACTTGAAGCTTTCTTT
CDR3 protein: CASGLDQGGRLEAFF

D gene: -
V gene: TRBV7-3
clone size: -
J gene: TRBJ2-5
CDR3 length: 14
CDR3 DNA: TGTGCCAGCAGCTTAAATGGGCAGTCGGAGACCCAGTACTTC
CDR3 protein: CASSLNGQSETQYF

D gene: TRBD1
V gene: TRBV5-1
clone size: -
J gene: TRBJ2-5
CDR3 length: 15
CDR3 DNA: TGCGCCAGCAGCTTGTTGGGACAGGGGGCAGAGACCCAGTACTTC
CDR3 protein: CASSLLGQGAETQYF

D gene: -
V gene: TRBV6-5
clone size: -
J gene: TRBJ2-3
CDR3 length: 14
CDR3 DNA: TGTGCCAGCAGTTGGACAGCTAGCACAGATACGCAGTATTTT
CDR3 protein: CASSWTASTDTQYF

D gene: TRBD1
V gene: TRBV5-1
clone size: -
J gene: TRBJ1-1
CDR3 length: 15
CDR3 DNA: TGCGCCAGCAGCGAGGGACAGCAAGAGAACACTGAAGCTTTCTTT
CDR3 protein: CASSEGQQENTEAFF

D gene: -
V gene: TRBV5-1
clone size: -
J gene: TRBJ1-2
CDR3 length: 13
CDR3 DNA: TGCGCCAGCAGCTTAGGGGATATCTATGGCTACACCTTC
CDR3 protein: CASSLGDIYGYTF

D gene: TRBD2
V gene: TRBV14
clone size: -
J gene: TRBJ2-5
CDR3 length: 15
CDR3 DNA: TGTGCCAGCAGCCTTAACCTAGCGGGGGGAGAGACCCAGTACTTC
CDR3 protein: CASSLNLAGGETQYF

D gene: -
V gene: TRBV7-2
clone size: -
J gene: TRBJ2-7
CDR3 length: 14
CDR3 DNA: TGTGCCAGCAGCTTAGTTATTGTCCCCTACGAGCAGTACTTC
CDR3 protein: CASSLVIVPYEQYF

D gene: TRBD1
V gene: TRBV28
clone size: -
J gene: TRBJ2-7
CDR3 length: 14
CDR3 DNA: TGTGCCACCACGGGACAGGGGTACACCTACGAGCAGTACTTC
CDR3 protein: CATTGQGYTYEQYF

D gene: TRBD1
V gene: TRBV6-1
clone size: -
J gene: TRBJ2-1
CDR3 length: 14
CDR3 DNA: TGTGCCAGCAGTGAAGTACCAGGGGGTCAAGAGCAGTTCTTC
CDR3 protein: CASSEVPGGQEQFF

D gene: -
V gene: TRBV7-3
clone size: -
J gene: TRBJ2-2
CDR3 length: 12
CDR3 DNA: TGTGCCAGCAGCTTAAAAGCTGGGGAGCTGTTTTTT
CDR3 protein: CASSLKAGELFF

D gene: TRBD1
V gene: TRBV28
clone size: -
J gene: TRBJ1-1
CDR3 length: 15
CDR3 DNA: TGTGCCAGCAGTTGGACAGGGGGCGAGGTCACTGAAGCTTTCTTT
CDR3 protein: CASSWTGGEVTEAFF

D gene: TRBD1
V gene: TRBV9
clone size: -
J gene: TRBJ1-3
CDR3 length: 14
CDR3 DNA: TGTGCCAGCAGCCTGGACAGGGTAGGAAACACCATATATTTT
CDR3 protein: CASSLDRVGNTIYF

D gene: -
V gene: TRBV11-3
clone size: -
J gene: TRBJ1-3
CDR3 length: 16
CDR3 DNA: TGTGCCAGCAGCTTAGCGACATTGCCCACTGGAAACACCATATATTTT
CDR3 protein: CASSLATLPTGNTIYF

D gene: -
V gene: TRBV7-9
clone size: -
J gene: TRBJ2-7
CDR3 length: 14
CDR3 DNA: TGTGCCAGCAGCTGGCATGCAGACTCCTACGAGCAGTACTTC
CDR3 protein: CASSWHADSYEQYF

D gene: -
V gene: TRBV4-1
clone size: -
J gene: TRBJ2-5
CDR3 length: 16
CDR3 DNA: TGCGCCAGCAGCCAAGAGGTCCCAGCGAACCAAGAGACCCAGTACTTC
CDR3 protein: CASSQEVPANQETQYF

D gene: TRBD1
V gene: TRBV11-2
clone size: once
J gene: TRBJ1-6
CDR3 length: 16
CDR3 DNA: TGTGCCAGCAGCTTGGTGGACAGGCCGACCAATTCACCCCTCCACTTT
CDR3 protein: CASSLVDRPTNSPLHF

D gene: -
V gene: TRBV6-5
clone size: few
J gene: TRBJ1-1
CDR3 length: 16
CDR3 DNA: TGTGCCAGCAGTTACTCGGGGGCAGGGTTGGGAACTGAAGCTTTCTTT
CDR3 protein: CASSYSGAGLGTEAFF

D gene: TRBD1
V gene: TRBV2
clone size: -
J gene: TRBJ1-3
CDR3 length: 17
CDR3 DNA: TGTGCCAGCAGTGAGGAGGGACAGCTCCTCTCTGGAAACACCATATATTTT
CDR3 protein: CASSEEGQLLSGNTIYF

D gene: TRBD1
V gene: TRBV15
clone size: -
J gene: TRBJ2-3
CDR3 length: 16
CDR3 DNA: TGTGCCACCAGCAGGACTTCCGGGACAGGGGCAGATACGCAGTATTTT
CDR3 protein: CATSRTSGTGADTQYF

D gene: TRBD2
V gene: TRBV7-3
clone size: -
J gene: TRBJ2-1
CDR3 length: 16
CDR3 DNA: TGTGCCAGCAGCACGACTAGCGGGAGATTTTTAAATGAGCAGTTCTTC
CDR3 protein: CASSTTSGRFLNEQFF

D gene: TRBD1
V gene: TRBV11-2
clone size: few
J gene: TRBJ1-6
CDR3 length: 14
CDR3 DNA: TGTGCCAGCAGCTTAGACCGGGACAGCTCACCCCTCCACTTT
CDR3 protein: CASSLDRDSSPLHF

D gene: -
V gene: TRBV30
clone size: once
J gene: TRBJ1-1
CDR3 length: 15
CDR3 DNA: TGTGCCTGGAGTGTAGAACCTCTCGGGAACACTGAAGCTTTCTTT
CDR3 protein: CAWSVEPLGNTEAFF

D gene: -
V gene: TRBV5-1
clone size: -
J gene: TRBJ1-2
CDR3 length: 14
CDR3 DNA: TGCGCCAGCAGCTTAGGGGGGGCGCGAGATGGCTACACCTTC
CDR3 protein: CASSLGGARDGYTF

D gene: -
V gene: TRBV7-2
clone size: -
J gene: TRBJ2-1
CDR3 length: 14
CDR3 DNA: TGTGCCAGCAGCTTGGGGCAGGGGTACTATGAGCAGTTCTTC
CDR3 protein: CASSLGQGYYEQFF

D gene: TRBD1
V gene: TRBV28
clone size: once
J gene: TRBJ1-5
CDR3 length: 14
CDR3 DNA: TGTGCCAGCAGATCAGGACAGGTCGGTCAGCCCCAGCATTTT
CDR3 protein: CASRSGQVGQPQHF

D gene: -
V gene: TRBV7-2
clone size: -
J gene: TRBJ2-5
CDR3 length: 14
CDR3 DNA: TGTGCCAGCAGCACTCGCCGCGGTATGGAGACCCAGTACTTC
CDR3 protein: CASSTRRGMETQYF

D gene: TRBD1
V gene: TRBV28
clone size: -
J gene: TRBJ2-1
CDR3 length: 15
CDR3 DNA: TGTGCCAGCATTACAGGGGGCAAGGCCTACAATGAGCAGTTCTTC
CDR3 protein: CASITGGKAYNEQFF

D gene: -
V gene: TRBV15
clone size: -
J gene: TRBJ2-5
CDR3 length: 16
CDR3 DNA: TGTGCCACCAGCAGAGCCACGGTTCGCTCGCAAGAGACCCAGTACTTC
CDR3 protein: CATSRATVRSQETQYF

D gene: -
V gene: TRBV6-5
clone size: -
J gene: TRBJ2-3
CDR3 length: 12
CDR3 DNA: TGTGCCAGCAGTTCTCCGGGAGATACGCAGTATTTT
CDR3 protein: CASSSPGDTQYF

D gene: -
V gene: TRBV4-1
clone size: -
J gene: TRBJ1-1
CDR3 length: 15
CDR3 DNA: TGCGCCAGCAGCCTAGAGGACGGGGGTTTCACTGAAGCTTTCTTT
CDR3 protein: CASSLEDGGFTEAFF

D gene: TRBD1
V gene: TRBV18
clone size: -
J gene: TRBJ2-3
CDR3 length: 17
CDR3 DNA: TGTGCCAGCTCACCACGTATTCCGACAGGGGGCACAGATACGCAGTATTTT
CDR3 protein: CASSPRIPTGGTDTQYF